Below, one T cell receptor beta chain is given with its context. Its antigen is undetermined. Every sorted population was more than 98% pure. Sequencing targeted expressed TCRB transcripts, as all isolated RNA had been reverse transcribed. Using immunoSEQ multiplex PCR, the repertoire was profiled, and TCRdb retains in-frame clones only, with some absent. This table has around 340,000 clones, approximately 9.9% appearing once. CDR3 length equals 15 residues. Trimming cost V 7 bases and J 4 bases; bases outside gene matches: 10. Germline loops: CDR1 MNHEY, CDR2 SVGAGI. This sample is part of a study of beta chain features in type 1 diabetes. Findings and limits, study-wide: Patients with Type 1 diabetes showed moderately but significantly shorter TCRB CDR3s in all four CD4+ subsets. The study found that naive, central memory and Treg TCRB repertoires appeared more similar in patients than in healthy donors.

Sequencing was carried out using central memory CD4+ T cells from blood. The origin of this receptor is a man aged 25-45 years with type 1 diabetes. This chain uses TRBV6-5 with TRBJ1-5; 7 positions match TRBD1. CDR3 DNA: TGTGCCAGCACTTATGGACAGGTCAGAAATCAGCCCCAGCATTTT. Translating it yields CASTYGQVRNQPQHF.